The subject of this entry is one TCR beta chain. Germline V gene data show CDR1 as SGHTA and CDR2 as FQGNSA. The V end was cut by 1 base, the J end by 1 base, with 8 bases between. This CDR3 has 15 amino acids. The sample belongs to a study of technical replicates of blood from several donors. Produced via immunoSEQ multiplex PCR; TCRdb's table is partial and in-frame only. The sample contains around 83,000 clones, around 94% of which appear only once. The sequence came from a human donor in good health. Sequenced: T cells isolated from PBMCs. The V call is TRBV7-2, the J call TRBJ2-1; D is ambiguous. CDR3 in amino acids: CASSLGTISYNEQFF. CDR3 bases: TGTGCCAGCAGCTTAGGAACTATTTCCTACAATGAGCAGTTCTTC.